The 10 T cell receptor beta chains reported below all come from one sample, sequenced in a study of T cell responses to AZD1222 COVID-19 vaccine. Clones were read by immunoSEQ multiplex PCR, and TCRdb kept only the in-frame ones, dropping some. Of 83,000 or so clones in the sample, less than 95% are singletons; the top ten hold about 30%. The input for sequencing was peripheral blood, taken 28 days after the second AZD1222 dose. These receptors all come from an adult who received the AZD1222 COVID-19 vaccine.

The rearrangement uses TRBV6-2 or TRBV6-3 and TRBJ2-1; D unclear. From germline, CDR1 is MNHEY and CDR2 SVGEGT. The CDR3 loop spans 15 amino acids. The V end lost 6 bases, the J end lost 0 bases, and 12 bases lay between the germline ends. As DNA, the CDR3 is TGTGCCAGCAGCCCAAGCAGGAGCTCCTACAATGAGCAGTTCTTC. Its translation is CASSPSRSSYNEQFF.

This clone was seen a handful of times. The chain employs TRBV4-3 and TRBJ2-2; 14 bases are shared with TRBD2. CDR3 length equals 17 residues. The trim removed 4 bases at V and 5 bases at J, leaving 6 bases unmatched. Germline-derived CDR1 and CDR2 are LGHNA and YSLEER. The CDR3 DNA reads as TGCGCCAGCAGCCCGGGACTAGCGGGAGTACGAACCGGGGAGCTGTTTTTT. Its translation is CASSPGLAGVRTGELFF.

The chain links TRBV6-5 to TRBJ1-1; D may be TRBD1 (5 bases). CDR1 MNHEY and CDR2 SVGAGI come from the germline V gene. The CDR3 sequence is 15 residues long. V was clipped by 6 bases and J by 0 bases, with 14 bases between them. CDR3 loop: CASSPPGVLNTEAFF. CDR3 DNA sequence: TGTGCCAGCAGCCCGCCGGGGGTTCTGAACACTGAAGCTTTCTTT.

The chain links TRBV7-2 to TRBJ1-4; TRBD1 matches at 9 bases. The CDR3 sequence is 14 residues long. CDR1 and CDR2 from the germline V gene are SGHTA and FQGNSA. V shed 4 bases, J shed 10 bases, and the junction held 7 bases outside the gene matches. The CDR3 DNA reads TGTGCCAGCAGCTATAAAACAGGGGGCGGAAAACTGTTTTTT. This codes for CASSYKTGGGKLFF.

The CDR3 protein is CASSHGTSPYEQYF. The CDR3 region has the DNA TGTGCCAGCAGCCACGGGACTTCCCCCTACGAGCAGTACTTC. V usage is TRBV27 and J usage is TRBJ2-7; D is perhaps TRBD2 (6 bases). V lost 6 bases and J 2 bases, leaving 14 bases between the germline ends. Germline CDR1 and CDR2: MNHEY and SMNVEV (reference sequence). The CDR3 is 14 residues long.

The chain employs TRBV12-3 or TRBV12-4 and TRBJ2-7; D not resolved. There are 12 residues in the CDR3. Trimming shortened V by 3 bases and J by 6 bases, and 9 bases separated the two germline ends. The DNA for the CDR3 is TGTGCCAGCAGTTTTCAAAGGGTCGAGCAGTACTTC. Protein: CASSFQRVEQYF.

CDR3 bases: TGTGCCAGCAGTAGGGGGGACAGGTCCGGCGAGACCCAGTACTTC. This sequence encodes CASSRGDRSGETQYF. This chain connects TRBV6-5 to TRBJ2-5; 8 nucleotides line up with TRBD1. CDR3 length: 15 residues. Germline V gene data show CDR1 as MNHEY and CDR2 as SVGAGI. Germline trimming cut 5 bases from V and 5 bases from J; bases unmatched to any gene: 10.

The chain combines TRBV5-6 with TRBJ2-3; D possibly uses TRBD1 or TRBD2 (5 bases each). The V gene lost 4 bases and the J gene lost 4 bases, with 16 bases spanning the gap. CDR1 and CDR2 from the germline V gene are SGHDT and YYEEEE. The CDR3 runs to 15 residues. CDR3 sequence reads: CASSGQHSGPDTQYF. DNA for the CDR3: TGTGCCAGCAGCGGACAACACTCGGGACCAGATACGCAGTATTTT.

This clone appeared a few times. The V gene is TRBV4-1, the J gene TRBJ2-1; D not resolved. Germline V gives CDR1 MGHRA, CDR2 YSYEKL. The length of the CDR3 is 13 residues. V was cut by 0 bases and J by 5 bases, with 5 bases left in between. The CDR3 DNA reads TGCGCCAGCAGCCAAGAATTCAACAATGAGCAGTTCTTC. It translates to CASSQEFNNEQFF.

The chain combines TRBV27 with TRBJ2-5, with 8 bases lining up with TRBD1. This CDR3 region has 18 residues. Germline V gene lookup returns CDR1 MNHEY and CDR2 SMNVEV (reference sequence). J was trimmed by 4 bases and V by 6 bases; bases with no gene match: 19. The CDR3 reads CASSRSGTGGLGRETQYF. The CDR3 coding sequence is TGTGCCAGCAGCCGTTCGGGGACAGGAGGCCTTGGGAGAGAGACCCAGTACTTC.